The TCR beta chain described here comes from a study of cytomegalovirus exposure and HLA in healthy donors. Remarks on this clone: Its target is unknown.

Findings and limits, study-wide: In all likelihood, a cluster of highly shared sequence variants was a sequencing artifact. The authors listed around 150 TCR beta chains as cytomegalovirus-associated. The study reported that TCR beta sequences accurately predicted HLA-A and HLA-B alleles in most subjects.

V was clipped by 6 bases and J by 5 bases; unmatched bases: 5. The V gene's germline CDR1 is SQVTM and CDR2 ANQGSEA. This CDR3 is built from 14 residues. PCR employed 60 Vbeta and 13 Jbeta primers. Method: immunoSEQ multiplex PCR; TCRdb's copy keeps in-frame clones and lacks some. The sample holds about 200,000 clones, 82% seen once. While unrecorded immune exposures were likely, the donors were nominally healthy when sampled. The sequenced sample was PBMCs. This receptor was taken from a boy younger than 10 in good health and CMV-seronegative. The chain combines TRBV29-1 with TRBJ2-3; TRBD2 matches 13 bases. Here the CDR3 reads CSVRLAGGLDTQYF. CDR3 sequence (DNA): TGCAGCGTCCGACTAGCGGGGGGTCTAGATACGCAGTATTTT.